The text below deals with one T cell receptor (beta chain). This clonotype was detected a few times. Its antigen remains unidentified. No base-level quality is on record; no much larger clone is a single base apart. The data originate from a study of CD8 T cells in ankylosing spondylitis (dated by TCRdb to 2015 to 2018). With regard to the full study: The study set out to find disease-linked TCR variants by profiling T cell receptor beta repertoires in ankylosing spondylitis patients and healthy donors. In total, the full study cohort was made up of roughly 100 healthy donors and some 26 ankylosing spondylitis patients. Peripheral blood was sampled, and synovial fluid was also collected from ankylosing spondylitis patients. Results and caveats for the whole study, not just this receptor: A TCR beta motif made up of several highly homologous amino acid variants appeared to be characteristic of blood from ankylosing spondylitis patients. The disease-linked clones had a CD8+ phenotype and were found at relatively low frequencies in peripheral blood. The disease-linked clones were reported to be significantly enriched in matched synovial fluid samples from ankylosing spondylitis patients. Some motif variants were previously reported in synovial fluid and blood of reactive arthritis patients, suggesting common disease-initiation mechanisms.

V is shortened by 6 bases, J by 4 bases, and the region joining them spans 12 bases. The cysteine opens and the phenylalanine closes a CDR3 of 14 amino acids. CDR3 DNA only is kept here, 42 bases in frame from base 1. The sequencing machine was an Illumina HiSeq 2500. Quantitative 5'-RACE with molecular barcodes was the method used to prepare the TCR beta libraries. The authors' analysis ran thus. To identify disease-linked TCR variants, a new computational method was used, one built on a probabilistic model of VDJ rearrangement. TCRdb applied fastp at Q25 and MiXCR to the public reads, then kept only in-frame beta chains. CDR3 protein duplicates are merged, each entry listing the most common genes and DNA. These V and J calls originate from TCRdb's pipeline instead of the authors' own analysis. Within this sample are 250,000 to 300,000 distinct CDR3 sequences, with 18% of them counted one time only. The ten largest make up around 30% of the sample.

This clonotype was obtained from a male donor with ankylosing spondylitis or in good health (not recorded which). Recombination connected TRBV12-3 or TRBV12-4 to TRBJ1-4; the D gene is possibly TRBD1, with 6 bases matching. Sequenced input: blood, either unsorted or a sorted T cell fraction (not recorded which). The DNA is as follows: TGTGCCAGCAGCACTACAGGGAGTAATGAAAAACTGTTTTTT. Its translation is CASSTTGSNEKLFF.